Presented here are 30 T cell receptor beta chains from one specimen sequenced in a study of Graves' ophthalmopathy and Graves' hyperthyroidism. Investigators amplified TCR beta CDR3 regions from RNA transcripts. First-round RT-PCR used HTBI primers; second-round multiplex PCR followed. TCRdb analysed the multiplex PCR reads with MiXCR anew, one entry per CDR3 protein. The sample yields some 1.1 million distinct CDR3 sequences, about 40% seen once. Sample: peripheral blood or thyroid tissue (not recorded which). These TCRs come from an adult man with Graves' hyperthyroidism.

A remark on this clonotype: A much larger clone is a single base away; this may be a read error. V gene TRBV10-3 combines with J gene TRBJ1-1; 7 nucleotides match TRBD1. Trimming at V came to 5 bases and at J to 5 bases, leaving 8 bases not matched to a gene. CDR1 ENHRY and CDR2 SYGVKD come from the germline V gene. The CDR3 has 14 amino acids. The CDR3 nucleotides read TGTGCCATCAGTTACTCGGAGGGGGCAACTGAAGCTTTCTTT. Its protein is CAISYSEGATEAFF.

This clonotype was detected a few times. The chain combines TRBV7-2 with TRBJ1-6; 8 bases are shared with TRBD1. CDR3 length: 16 residues. In germline, CDR1 is SGHTA, CDR2 FQGNSA. The ends lost 5 bases at V and 4 bases at J; junction bases unmatched: 7. The CDR3 loop is CASSNNRGSYNSPLHF. The CDR3 coding sequence is TGTGCCAGCAGCAATAACAGGGGGTCTTATAATTCACCCCTCCACTTT.

This clonotype occurred a few times. The CDR3 is CASSTYTLETQYF. The CDR3 DNA is TGTGCCAGTAGTACCTACACACTGGAGACCCAGTACTTC. This chain connects TRBV19 to TRBJ2-5; D remains unclear. The V gene's germline CDR1 is LNHDA and CDR2 SQIVND (reference sequence). The length of the CDR3 is 13 residues. V lost 4 bases and J 5 bases, leaving 11 bases between the germline ends.

In its sample, this clonotype was seen many times. The V and J genes are TRBV7-3 and TRBJ2-7; 9 bases are shared with TRBD2. The CDR3 has 13 residues. Germline CDR1 and CDR2: SGHTA and FQGTGA. J lost 7 bases, V lost 2 bases, and 3 bases had no gene match. The CDR3 reads CASSLAGGLEQYF. Written as DNA, the CDR3 is TGTGCCAGCAGCTTAGCGGGAGGGCTTGAGCAGTACTTC.

This chain uses TRBV20-1 with TRBJ1-5; D remains unclear. Germline CDR1 and CDR2: DFQATT and SNEGSKA (reference sequence). This CDR3 has 16 residues. The V end lost 2 bases, the J end lost 1 base, and 15 bases lay between the germline ends. CDR3: CSARNSWASSNQPQHF. In DNA, the CDR3 is TGCAGTGCTAGAAATTCGTGGGCTAGCAGCAATCAGCCCCAGCATTTT.

The chain carries TRBV2 and TRBJ1-5; TRBD1 might be the D (6 bases). Germline V lookup: CDR1 SNHLY, CDR2 FYNNEI. The CDR3 loop spans 15 amino acids. V was cut by 5 bases and J by 2 bases, with 13 bases left in between. The CDR3 is CASSTTGRGNQPQHF. Here the CDR3 DNA reads TGTGCCAGCAGTACGACAGGTCGAGGCAATCAGCCCCAGCATTTT.

This clonotype has at least ten counts. This sequence joins TRBV29-1 and TRBJ1-1; no firm D call. Germline V lookup: CDR1 SQVTM, CDR2 ANQGSEA. V was shortened by 6 bases and J by 1 base, with 6 bases between the two germline ends. The CDR3 is 11 amino acids. CDR3 protein: CSVGQNTEAFF. The CDR3 DNA is TGCAGCGTAGGGCAGAACACTGAAGCTTTCTTT.

This chain joins TRBV29-1 and TRBJ1-3, with D unclear. V was shortened by 2 bases and J by 8 bases, with 25 bases between the two germline ends. CDR3 length equals 17 residues. Germline CDR1 SQVTM, CDR2 ANQGSEA. CDR3 DNA: TGCAGCGTTGAAATGGAGAGGAGGACTAACTATGGCTACACCATATATTTT. Amino acids: CSVEMERRTNYGYTIYF.

This clonotype occurred a few times. This likely comes from a read error, as the CDR3 has no conserved phenylalanine or tryptophan at its end. The chain joins TRBV5-4 to TRBJ1-1; D remains unclear. Germline values: CDR1 SGHNT, CDR2 YYREEE (reference sequence). V lost 4 bases to trimming and J lost 4 bases, with 11 bases between them. The CDR3 sequence is 13 residues long. The CDR3 bases are TGTGCCAGCAGCACGGGAGCCAGCACTGAAGCTTTCTTG. Translated, it gives CASSTGASTEAFL.

The table lists this clonotype with a count of one. The gene calls are TRBV19 and TRBJ1-5; D not certain. The germline V gene has CDR1 LNHDA and CDR2 SQIVND (reference sequence). The CDR3 has 15 residues. With 6 bases removed from V and 5 bases from J, the gap between germline ends came to 17 bases. CDR3 residues: CASRSGVARDQPQHF. As DNA, the CDR3 is TGTGCCAGTAGATCAGGCGTAGCTCGCGATCAGCCCCAGCATTTT.

The chain carries TRBV29-1 and TRBJ2-5; 11 bases are shared with TRBD2. Trimming took 5 bases from V and 5 from J; bases not matched to a gene: 7. The CDR3 loop spans 14 amino acids. The germline V gene encodes CDR1 SQVTM and CDR2 ANQGSEA. The CDR3 spells CSVPSGGTMETQYF. CDR3 bases: TGCAGCGTTCCTAGCGGGGGGACAATGGAGACCCAGTACTTC.

The chain links TRBV6-6 to TRBJ2-7; either TRBD1 or TRBD2 may supply D (6 bases each). Germline V lookup: CDR1 MNHNY, CDR2 SVGAGI (reference sequence). The germline V and J ends were trimmed by 8 bases and 3 bases, with 17 bases remaining between them. The CDR3 consists of 14 residues. CDR3 amino acids: CASHRGRGLYEQYF. The CDR3 bases are TGTGCCAGCCACCGGGGCCGGGGGCTCTACGAGCAGTACTTC.

About this clonotype itself: A read error may be the cause here, since a much bigger clone is one base away. For the CDR3, the DNA is TGTGCCACCGTACTGGAGGTGGACTCTGGGGCCAACGTCCTGACTTTC. This translates into CATVLEVDSGANVLTF. The V call is TRBV10-3, the J call TRBJ2-6, with a weak D call TRBD2 (5 bases). Trimming stripped 10 bases from V and 0 bases from J, with 16 bases between. From germline, CDR1 is ENHRY and CDR2 SYGVKD. The CDR3 loop spans 16 amino acids.

The genes are TRBV7-9 and TRBJ1-2; D remains ambiguous. This CDR3 has 13 amino acids. Trimming pared 4 bases from V and 3 bases from J, leaving 9 bases between. Germline CDR1 SEHNR, CDR2 FQNEAQ (reference sequence). As DNA, the CDR3 is TGTGCCAGCAGCTCCCCACAATACTATGGCTACACCTTC. Translated: CASSSPQYYGYTF.

V is TRBV28 and J is TRBJ2-7, with TRBD1 matching 7 bases. The CDR3 totals 13 residues. V shed 6 bases, J shed 3 bases, and the junction held 5 bases outside the gene matches. Looked up from germline, CDR1 is MDHEN and CDR2 is SYDVKM. The CDR3 region has the DNA TGTGCCAGCAGGGGGACAGACAGCTACGAGCAGTACTTC. This encodes CASRGTDSYEQYF.

The chain recombines TRBV2 with TRBJ1-3; D may be TRBD1 (6 bases). V was shortened by 6 bases and J by 8 bases, with 20 bases between the two germline ends. The CDR3 has 15 amino acids. CDR1 is SNHLY and CDR2 is FYNNEI in the germline V gene. CDR3 DNA sequence: TGTGCCAGCAGAGGAAACAGGGATCATGGCTACACCATATATTTT. Translation gives CASRGNRDHGYTIYF.

The J gene is TRBJ1-2, the V gene TRBV29-1; 11 bases fit TRBD1. J gave up 4 bases and V 6 bases, and 7 bases lay outside the gene matches. From germline, CDR1 is SQVTM and CDR2 ANQGSEA. CDR3 length: 14 amino acids. Here the CDR3 reads CSVDPGQGAYGYTF. The CDR3 DNA reads as TGCAGCGTCGACCCCGGACAGGGGGCCTATGGCTACACCTTC. The full variable domain, rest sourced from reference TRBV29-1 and TRBJ1-2, is SAVISQKPSRDICQRGTSLTIQCQVDSQVTMMFWYRQQPGQSLTLIATANQGSEATYESGFVIDKFPISRPNLTFSTLTVSNMSPEDSSIYLCSVDPGQGAYGYTFGSGTRLTVV.

V and J are TRBV19 and TRBJ1-5, with D possibly being TRBD1 (5 bases). CDR1 is LNHDA, CDR2 SQIVND, per germline (reference sequence). V was pared by 8 bases and J by 6 bases, with 11 bases between. The CDR3 runs to 12 residues. The CDR3 DNA is TGTGCCAGTCGGGGGTTAACTCAGCCCCAGCATTTT. This translates into CASRGLTQPQHF. The whole variable domain, filled in from reference TRBV19 and TRBJ1-5, reads DGGITQSPKYLFRKEGQNVTLSCEQNLNHDAMYWYRQDPGQGLRLIYYSQIVNDFQKGDIAEGYSVSREKKESFPLTVTSAQKNPTAFYLCASRGLTQPQHFGDGTRLSIL.

The chain links TRBV6-5 to TRBJ2-2; 11 bases line up with TRBD2. J was trimmed by 4 bases and V by 7 bases; bases with no gene match: 5. Germline lookup yields CDR1 MNHEY and CDR2 SVGAGI. There are 15 residues in the CDR3. The CDR3 region has the DNA TGTGCCAGCAAACTAGCGGGAGCTCTCACCGGGGAGCTGTTTTTT. Amino acids: CASKLAGALTGELFF.

This clonotype was observed at least ten times. The chain uses TRBV7-2 and TRBJ1-1; D gene ambiguous. V lost 1 base to trimming and J lost 3 bases, with 6 bases between them. In germline, CDR1 is SGHTA, CDR2 FQGNSA. The CDR3 is 13 residues long. CDR3 sequence: CASSLDVDTEAFF. CDR3 DNA: TGTGCCAGCAGCTTAGACGTTGACACTGAAGCTTTCTTT.

This clonotype was recorded many times. This chain links TRBV5-8 with TRBJ1-1, with D possibly matching TRBD1 (6 bases). Trimming stripped 0 bases from V and 4 bases from J, with 13 bases between. The CDR3 consists of 15 residues. The germline gives CDR1 SGHTS, CDR2 YDEGEE. DNA for the CDR3: TGTGCCAGCAGCTTGGCGGGGGGGCGGATCACTGAAGCTTTCTTT. It translates to CASSLAGGRITEAFF.

In DNA form, the CDR3 reads TGTGCCAGCAGTCACCCGGAGACCTACGAGCAGTACTTC. It encodes CASSHPETYEQYF. The chain joins TRBV12-3 or TRBV12-4 to TRBJ2-7; unclear D gene. The V end lost 5 bases, the J end lost 2 bases, and 10 bases lay between the germline ends. CDR3 length: 13 amino acids.

The chain links TRBV5-5 to TRBJ1-2; no clear D. Germline CDR1 reads SGHKS; CDR2 reads YYEKEE (reference sequence). CDR3 length: 12 residues. The ends were cut back, 4 bases at V and 6 bases at J, with 10 bases in the middle. CDR3 sequence (DNA): TGTGCCAGCAGCATGGCAGTGGATGGCTACACCTTC. Translating gives CASSMAVDGYTF.

This chain joins TRBV7-9 and TRBJ2-5, with D perhaps TRBD2 (7 bases). Trimming cost V 0 bases and J 9 bases, with 14 bases left between them. This CDR3 contains 14 residues. The germline CDR1 and CDR2 sequences are SEHNR and FQNEAQ (reference sequence). CDR3 nucleotides: TGTGCCAGCAGCTTAGCAGGGCGGGGGCAGCCCCAGTACTTC. This translates into CASSLAGRGQPQYF.

This clonotype was found a few times. The V gene is TRBV5-1, the J gene TRBJ2-6; a possible D gene is TRBD1 (6 bases). Germline V CDR1 and CDR2: SGHRS, YFSETQ. Trimming took off 4 bases at V and 0 bases at J, with 14 bases between the two ends. The CDR3 is 17 residues long. CDR3 protein: CASSTGTLGSGANVLTF. In nucleotides, the CDR3 is TGCGCCAGCAGCACGGGGACACTAGGCTCTGGGGCCAACGTCCTGACTTTC. Full variable domain (rest looked up from reference TRBV5-1 and TRBJ2-6): KAGVTQTPRYLIKTRGQQVTLSCSPISGHRSVSWYQQTPGQGLQFLFEYFSETQRNKGNFPGRFSGRQFSNSRSEMNVSTLELGDSALYLCASSTGTLGSGANVLTFGAGSRLTVL.

This clonotype occurred a few times. The chain recombines TRBV12-3 or TRBV12-4 with TRBJ2-3; D not resolved. The CDR3 spans 13 residues. Between the trimmed V and J ends, which lost 3 bases and 3 bases, there was a span of 7 bases. The CDR3 DNA reads TGTGCCAGCAGTTTGCGCGAAACAGATACGCAGTATTTT. It encodes CASSLRETDTQYF.

This clonotype was seen more than once but under ten times. This chain connects TRBV12-3 or TRBV12-4 to TRBJ2-5; D is possibly TRBD2 (5 bases). This CDR3 has 14 amino acids. Trimming left V 5 bases short and J 5 bases short, with 15 bases between. The CDR3 DNA sequence: TGTGCCAGCAGTCCGGCGGAGAGGGTTGAGACCCAGTACTTC. It codes for CASSPAERVETQYF.

V is TRBV10-3 and J is TRBJ1-1; a possible D gene is TRBD1 (6 bases). Trimming removed 6 bases at V and 0 bases at J, with 11 bases between. The CDR3 loop spans 14 amino acids. In germline, CDR1 is ENHRY, CDR2 SYGVKD. This CDR3 is CAISGQIMNTEAFF. The CDR3 DNA is TGTGCCATCAGCGGACAGATCATGAACACTGAAGCTTTCTTT.

This clonotype was seen once. This may be a read error, as it is one base from a much larger clone. The CDR3 region has the DNA TGCGCCAGCAGCCCCCTGACGAACGCTGAAGCTTTCTTT. Amino acids: CASSPLTNAEAFF. The rearrangement joins TRBV5-1 to TRBJ1-1; D call uncertain. CDR1 is SGHRS and CDR2 is YFSETQ in the germline V gene. This CDR3 has 13 amino acids.

The chain links TRBV28 to TRBJ1-1, with 7 bases fitting TRBD1. The CDR3 extends over 15 amino acids. Trimming removed 6 bases from V and 10 bases from J; junction bases left unmatched: 17. CDR1 is MDHEN and CDR2 is SYDVKM in the germline V gene. The chain's CDR3 is CASSQESPGQSRAFF. The CDR3 DNA is TGTGCCAGCAGCCAAGAGAGTCCGGGACAGTCACGAGCTTTCTTT. The full variable domain, with the rest looked up from reference TRBV28 and TRBJ1-1, is DVKVTQSSRYLVKRTGEKVFLECVQDMDHENMFWYRQDPGLGLRLIYFSYDVKMKEKGDIPEGYSVSREKKERFSLILESASTNQTSMYLCASSQESPGQSRAFFGQGTRLTVV.